This T cell receptor (beta chain) was sequenced for a study of regulatory T cells in long-lasting Graves disease. Arm-PCR of CDR3 regions and iRepertoire HTBI primers were used to build TCR beta libraries. TCRdb processed the multiplex PCR reads anew with MiXCR; each CDR3 protein has one entry. The table shows approximately 560,000 distinct CDR3 sequences, with about 16% occurring only once. The table lists this clonotype with a few counts. V was pared by 1 base and J by 0 bases, with 5 bases of the junction left unmatched. Germline V CDR1 and CDR2: MGHRA, YSYEKL. The CDR3 sequence is 16 residues long. Time point reported: newly diagnosed GD, antithyroid drugs for less than 3 months. Making the TCR library involved RNA that had been extracted from PBMCs. An endocrinology department located in Xi'an, China, was where the patients came from. These data are also associated with another study on T cells in Graves' hyperthyroidism and ophthalmopathy. This second study notes: Across 18 months, stable Graves' hyperthyroidism was marked by no progression to ophthalmopathy. The study enrolled patients aged 18 to 65 with newly diagnosed hyperthyroidism of under 2 months' duration. Clinicians diagnosed patients from clinical symptoms, serum thyroxine and TRAb, thyroid ultrasound and orbital computed tomography.

This TCR was sampled from a man between 18 and 29 years old with Graves disease. The chain recombines TRBV4-1 with TRBJ2-7; 8 nucleotides agree with TRBD2. The source material was peripheral blood mononuclear cells (PBMCs), sampled at new diagnosis, from a patient treated with antithyroid drugs. CDR3: CASSQAKGTSSYEQYF. The CDR3 DNA is TGCGCCAGCAGCCAAGCTAAGGGGACTAGCTCCTACGAGCAGTACTTC.